What follows are 2 T cell receptor beta chains derived from one specimen sequenced in a study of T cell responses to AZD1222 COVID-19 vaccine. Clones were read by immunoSEQ multiplex PCR, and TCRdb kept only the in-frame ones, dropping some. The sample comprises 150,000 to 200,000 clones, over 85% of which are singletons, and 0.95% to 1.1% rests with the top ten. The sample in question was peripheral blood, obtained 28 days after the second AZD1222 dose. Receptors were obtained from an adult who received the AZD1222 COVID-19 vaccine.

The chain has TRBV2 and TRBJ1-1; D gene unclear. CDR3 length: 13 residues. V lost 6 bases, J lost 1 base, and 9 bases lay in between. The germline CDR1 and CDR2 sequences are SNHLY and FYNNEI. The DNA of the CDR3 is TGTGCCAGCAGACCCACACAGAACACTGAAGCTTTCTTT. Protein: CASRPTQNTEAFF.

The rearrangement joins TRBV2 to TRBJ2-5; 8 bases are a match to TRBD1. V lost 4 bases to trimming and J lost 1 base; unmatched junction nucleotides: 11. Germline CDR1 SNHLY, CDR2 FYNNEI. CDR3 length equals 17 residues. CDR3 in amino acids: CASSAFGQGAGQETQYF. The CDR3 DNA reads as TGTGCCAGCAGTGCGTTTGGGCAGGGGGCTGGCCAAGAGACCCAGTACTTC.